This T cell receptor (beta chain) was sequenced during a study of blood T cell repertoires in COVID-19. Study-level background: PBMCs, B-cell-depleted T cells, or T cells provided the cDNA or gDNA that made up the material.

This CDR3 spans 16 amino acids. The germline V gene has CDR1 SNHLY and CDR2 FYNNEI. V lost 2 bases and J 0 bases, leaving 12 bases between the germline ends. Some clones are missing from TCRdb's copy, which holds only in-frame ones; the method was immunoSEQ multiplex PCR. The table lists approximately 320,000 clones, roughly 89% of them singletons, with approximately 9% in the top ten. The sample comprised PBMCs or T cells enriched from blood (not recorded which). The clonotype comes from a woman between 18 and 29 years old who had recovered from COVID-19. V is TRBV2 and J is TRBJ2-3; D gene unclear. The CDR3 reads CASSESVFKSTDTQYF. The CDR3 DNA sequence: TGTGCCAGCAGTGAATCGGTTTTTAAGAGCACAGATACGCAGTATTTT.